These 5 T cell receptor beta chains came from one sample sequenced in a study of cytomegalovirus exposure and HLA in healthy donors. It was with 60 Vbeta and 13 Jbeta primers that the PCR ran. The method was immunoSEQ multiplex PCR; TCRdb's version includes in-frame clones alone and lacks a portion of them. This repertoire shows 140,000 or so clones, 70% to 90% found once; its top ten account for 3.5% to 5.5%. Sequenced sample: PBMCs. These TCRs come from a middle-aged woman in good health and CMV-seropositive.

The rearrangement uses TRBV10-3 and TRBJ2-7, with D possibly TRBD1 on 6 matching bases. Germline V gene sequence: CDR1 ENHRY, CDR2 SYGVKD. The CDR3 totals 14 residues. With 4 bases removed from V and 2 bases from J, the gap between germline ends came to 12 bases. CDR3 nucleotides: TGTGCCATCAGTGGGACAGAGAGCACCTACGAGCAGTACTTC. Its translation: CAISGTESTYEQYF.

The CDR3 DNA reads as TGTGCCAGCAGCCCGTGGGACAGGGAGGATGAAAAACTGTTTTTT. Translating gives CASSPWDREDEKLFF. V is TRBV9 and J is TRBJ1-4; 9 bases agree with TRBD1. Unmatched junction bases numbered 7, after V lost 4 bases and J lost 6 bases. In germline, CDR1 is SGDLS, CDR2 YYNGEE. This CDR3 region has 15 residues.

This clone was recorded a few times. This rearrangement joins TRBV5-1 to TRBJ1-1, with no clear D. V was clipped by 4 bases and J by 4 bases, with 14 bases between them. CDR1 SGHRS and CDR2 YFSETQ come from the germline V gene. This CDR3 is built from 14 residues. In nucleotides, the CDR3 is TGCGCCAGCAGCGTAGATACTCCGGGCACTGAAGCTTTCTTT. As protein: CASSVDTPGTEAFF. The full variable domain, in which reference TRBV5-1 and TRBJ1-1 provide the parts outside the CDR3, is KAGVTQTPRYLIKTRGQQVTLSCSPISGHRSVSWYQQTPGQGLQFLFEYFSETQRNKGNFPGRFSGRQFSNSRSEMNVSTLELGDSALYLCASSVDTPGTEAFFGQGTRLTVV.

The chain joins TRBV4-1 to TRBJ1-1; 9 nucleotides line up with TRBD1. The CDR3 spans 16 residues. The germline V gene encodes CDR1 MGHRA and CDR2 YSYEKL. With 1 base clipped from V and 3 bases from J, the junction kept 6 bases outside the gene matches. CDR3 bases: TGCGCCAGCAGCCAAGGACAGGGGGTAGGAGACACTGAAGCTTTCTTT. Protein product: CASSQGQGVGDTEAFF.

This chain uses TRBV19 with TRBJ1-1, with D possibly TRBD1 on 5 matching bases. The CDR3 runs to 15 residues. Germline V gives CDR1 LNHDA, CDR2 SQIVND (reference sequence). V was shortened by 5 bases and J by 0 bases, with 13 bases between the two germline ends. For the CDR3, the DNA is TGTGCCAGTAGTTCCTTAGGGGTATTGAACACTGAAGCTTTCTTT. Residues: CASSSLGVLNTEAFF.